This T cell receptor beta chain is drawn from a study of cytomegalovirus exposure and HLA in healthy donors. About the research overall: Drawn from HLA-typed donors, 80 million to 95 million unique TCRs were held in an early data release.

This clone showed up just a few times. A multiplex PCR was run with 60 Vbeta primers and 13 Jbeta primers. TCRdb's copy holds only in-frame clones and misses some; the assay was immunoSEQ multiplex PCR. The sample includes approximately 200,000 clones, less than 85% of them seen just once. The ends lost 2 bases at V and 4 bases at J; junction bases unmatched: 2. The germline CDR1 and CDR2 sequences are SNHLY and FYNNEI. The CDR3 contains 15 residues. The J gene is TRBJ2-2, the V gene TRBV2, with TRBD2 matching 9 bases. The sequenced material came from PBMCs. This TCR came from a girl aged 2-10 years in good health and CMV-seronegative. CDR3 DNA sequence: TGTGCCAGCAGTGAATTAGCGGGGGTCACCGGGGAGCTGTTTTTT. This sequence encodes CASSELAGVTGELFF.